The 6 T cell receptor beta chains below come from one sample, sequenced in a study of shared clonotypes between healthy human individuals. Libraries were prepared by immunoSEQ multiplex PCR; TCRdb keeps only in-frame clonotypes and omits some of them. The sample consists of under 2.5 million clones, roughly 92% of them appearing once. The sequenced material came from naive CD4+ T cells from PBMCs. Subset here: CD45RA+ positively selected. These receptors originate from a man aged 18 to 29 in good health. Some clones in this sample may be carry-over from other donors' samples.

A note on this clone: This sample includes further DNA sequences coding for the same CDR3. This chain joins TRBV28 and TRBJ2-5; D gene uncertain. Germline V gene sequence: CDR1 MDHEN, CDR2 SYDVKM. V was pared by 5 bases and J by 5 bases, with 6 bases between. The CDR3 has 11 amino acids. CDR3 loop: CASSLGETQYF. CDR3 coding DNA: TGTGCCAGCAGTCTAGGGGAGACCCAGTACTTC.

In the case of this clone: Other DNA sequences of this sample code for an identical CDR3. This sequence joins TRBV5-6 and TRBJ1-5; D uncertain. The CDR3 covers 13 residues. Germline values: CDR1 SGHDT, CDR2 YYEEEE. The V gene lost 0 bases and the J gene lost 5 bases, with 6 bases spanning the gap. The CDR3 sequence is CASSLGRDQPQHF. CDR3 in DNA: TGTGCCAGCAGCTTGGGTAGGGATCAGCCCCAGCATTTT.

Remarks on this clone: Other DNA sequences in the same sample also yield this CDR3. The CDR3 region has the DNA TGTGCCAGCAGCTTAGGTAGCGGGGTAACCTACGAGCAGTACTTC. Its translation: CASSLGSGVTYEQYF. The genes are TRBV7-2 and TRBJ2-7; 8 nucleotides agree with TRBD2. The CDR3 is 15 amino acids. V shed 1 base, J shed 2 bases, and the junction held 4 bases outside the gene matches. Germline loops: CDR1 SGHTA, CDR2 FQGNSA.

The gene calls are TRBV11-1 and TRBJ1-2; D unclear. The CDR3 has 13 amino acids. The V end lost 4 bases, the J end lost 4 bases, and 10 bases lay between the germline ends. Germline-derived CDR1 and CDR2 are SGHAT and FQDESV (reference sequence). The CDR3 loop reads CASSYRASYGYTF. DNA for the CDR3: TGTGCCAGCAGCTATAGGGCCTCCTATGGCTACACCTTC.

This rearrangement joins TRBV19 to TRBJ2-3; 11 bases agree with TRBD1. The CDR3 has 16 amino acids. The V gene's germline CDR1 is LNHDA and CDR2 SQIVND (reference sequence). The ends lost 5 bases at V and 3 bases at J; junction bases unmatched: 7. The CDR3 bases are TGTGCCAGTAGTGCCCAGAGGGACAGGGGGACAGATACGCAGTATTTT. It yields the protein CASSAQRDRGTDTQYF.

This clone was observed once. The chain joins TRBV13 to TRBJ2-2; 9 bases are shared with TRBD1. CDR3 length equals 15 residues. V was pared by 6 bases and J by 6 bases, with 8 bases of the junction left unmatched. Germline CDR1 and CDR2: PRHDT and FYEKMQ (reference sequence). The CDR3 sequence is CASRGTGTIPGELFF. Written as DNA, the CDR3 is TGTGCCAGCAGGGGGACAGGGACAATACCCGGGGAGCTGTTTTTT.